These 26 T cell receptor beta chains originate from one sample sequenced in a study of T-cell reconstitution after alpha-beta-depleted transplantation in children. This sample's TCRbeta library carried unique molecular identifier barcodes. A single record per CDR3 protein comes from TCRdb applying MiXCR to the PCR reads. The data hold under 450,000 distinct CDR3 sequences, with more than 10% observed a single time. The specimen was PBMCs, collected from the stem cell graft. The receptors come from a human donor who donated a stem cell graft to a child with Fanconi anemia.

This clonotype was counted between two and nine times. This chain connects TRBV6-2 or TRBV6-3 to TRBJ1-1; D call uncertain. The germline V and J ends were trimmed by 4 bases and 0 bases, with 12 bases remaining between them. Germline V gives CDR1 MNHEY, CDR2 SVGEGT. There are 15 residues in the CDR3. CDR3 amino acids: CASSSFGELNTEAFF. As DNA, the CDR3 is TGTGCCAGCAGTTCTTTTGGGGAGTTGAACACTGAAGCTTTCTTT.

At least ten counts were recorded for this clonotype. The CDR3 is CASSQDDGTRGYTF. The CDR3, as DNA: TGTGCCAGCAGCCAAGACGACGGTACTAGGGGCTACACCTTC. This chain links TRBV3-1 with TRBJ1-2; D not certain. Per germline, CDR1 LGHDT and CDR2 YNNKEL (reference sequence). Trimming cost V 0 bases and J 8 bases, with 13 bases left between them. The CDR3 consists of 14 residues.

This clonotype turned up a few times. The rearrangement links TRBV5-1 to TRBJ1-1, with TRBD1 matching 9 bases. Germline V gene data show CDR1 as SGHRS and CDR2 as YFSETQ. The CDR3 is 15 amino acids. Trimming at V came to 4 bases and at J to 0 bases, leaving 4 bases not matched to a gene. The CDR3 loop is CASSLWTGVNTEAFF. CDR3 bases: TGCGCCAGCAGCCTTTGGACAGGGGTGAACACTGAAGCTTTCTTT.

This clonotype was detected a few times. The chain combines TRBV27 with TRBJ1-5; the D is unclear. This CDR3 is built from 14 residues. In germline, CDR1 is MNHEY, CDR2 SMNVEV (reference sequence). V lost 5 bases to trimming and J lost 4 bases, with 12 bases between them. CDR3 DNA: TGTGCCAGCAGTCTTCGGACGGCTAATCAGCCCCAGCATTTT. Translating gives CASSLRTANQPQHF.

This clonotype was seen repeatedly, ten times or more. CDR3 sequence reads: CAIGQGNTEAFF. CDR3 bases: TGTGCCATCGGACAGGGAAACACTGAAGCTTTCTTT. The rearrangement uses TRBV10-3 and TRBJ1-1; 8 bases are a match to TRBD1. Looked up from germline, CDR1 is ENHRY and CDR2 is SYGVKD. V dropped 8 bases and J dropped 2; count of bases not matched to a gene: 1. There are 12 residues in the CDR3.

The sample holds a few counts of this clonotype. The J gene is TRBJ2-7, the V gene TRBV5-6; 8 nucleotides match TRBD1. The CDR3 covers 17 residues. J was trimmed by 0 bases and V by 1 base; bases with no gene match: 9. Germline values: CDR1 SGHDT, CDR2 YYEEEE. The CDR3 nucleotides read TGTGCCAGCAGCTTGCTGGGTACAGGGGGACTCTCCTACGAGCAGTACTTC. This gives the protein CASSLLGTGGLSYEQYF.

The chain carries TRBV25-1 and TRBJ1-4; D remains unclear. V was pared by 3 bases and J by 0 bases, with 8 bases between. Germline lookup yields CDR1 MGHDK and CDR2 SYGVNS. CDR3 size: 15 residues. In nucleotides, the CDR3 is TGTGCCAGCAGTGATGAAGGAGCAACTAATGAAAAACTGTTTTTT. Protein: CASSDEGATNEKLFF. The full variable domain, with the rest looked up from reference TRBV25-1 and TRBJ1-4, is EADIYQTPRYLVIGTGKKITLECSQTMGHDKMYWYQQDPGMELHLIHYSYGVNSTEKGDLSSESTVSRIRTEHFPLTLESARPSHTSQYLCASSDEGATNEKLFFGSGTQLSVL.

The chain recombines TRBV20-1 with TRBJ2-3; no reliable D call. There are 15 residues in the CDR3. Between the trimmed V and J ends, which lost 5 bases and 2 bases, there was a span of 17 bases. Germline-derived CDR1 and CDR2 are DFQATT and SNEGSKA (reference sequence). The chain's CDR3 is CSARRTLESTDTQYF. The CDR3 DNA follows: TGCAGTGCTCGTAGGACGCTAGAATCCACAGATACGCAGTATTTT.

This clonotype has just a few counts. The chain employs TRBV4-3 and TRBJ2-7; D is undetermined. The germline CDR1 and CDR2 sequences are LGHNA and YSLEER. V was shortened by 1 base and J by 5 bases, with 9 bases between the two germline ends. The CDR3 covers 13 residues. CDR3 sequence reads: CASSQGLRNEQYF. The CDR3 coding sequence is TGCGCCAGCAGCCAAGGTCTTAGGAACGAGCAGTACTTC.

The sample holds many counts of this clonotype. The chain combines TRBV12-3 or TRBV12-4 with TRBJ1-2; tentatively, D is TRBD1 (6 bases). The CDR3 extends over 14 amino acids. The V end was cut by 6 bases, the J end by 2 bases, with 13 bases between. DNA for the CDR3: TGTGCCAGCAGCCCCGGACAGTCAAACTATGGCTACACCTTC. As protein: CASSPGQSNYGYTF.

At least ten counts were recorded for this clonotype. The V call is TRBV20-1, the J call TRBJ2-1, with D perhaps TRBD1 or TRBD2 (5 bases each). Trimming removed 0 bases from V and 0 bases from J, with 12 bases in between. The CDR3 totals 16 residues. Germline-derived CDR1 and CDR2 are DFQATT and SNEGSKA (reference sequence). CDR3 sequence (DNA): TGCAGTGCTAGAGATCGGGGCGCGAGCTCCTACAATGAGCAGTTCTTC. Translated: CSARDRGASSYNEQFF.

This rearrangement joins TRBV20-1 to TRBJ1-1, with a possible D match to TRBD1 (5 bases). The CDR3 length is 13 residues. The V end lost 5 bases, the J end lost 4 bases, and 14 bases lay between the germline ends. Looked up from germline, CDR1 is DFQATT and CDR2 is SNEGSKA (reference sequence). The CDR3 spells CSASSWGGTEAFF. CDR3 nucleotide sequence: TGCAGTGCTTCGTCGTGGGGGGGCACTGAAGCTTTCTTT.

This clonotype was seen more than once but under ten times. The V and J genes are TRBV6-5 and TRBJ1-1; no clear D gene. Germline loops: CDR1 MNHEY, CDR2 SVGAGI. Trimming stripped 4 bases from V and 4 bases from J, with 7 bases between. The length of the CDR3 is 12 residues. CDR3 in amino acids: CASSSKPTEAFF. CDR3 coding DNA: TGTGCCAGCAGTTCCAAGCCCACTGAAGCTTTCTTT.

The CDR3 spells CASSYSLPKDLNTQYF. The CDR3 nucleotides read TGTGCCAGCAGTTACAGCCTACCCAAGGATTTGAATACGCAGTATTTT. The J gene is TRBJ2-3, the V gene TRBV6-2 or TRBV6-3; no definite D call. Trimming removed 2 bases at V and 7 bases at J, with 19 bases between. This CDR3 is 16 amino acids long. CDR1 and CDR2 from the germline V gene are MNHEY and SVGEGT.

The chain links TRBV9 to TRBJ1-6; D unresolved. The germline V gene encodes CDR1 SGDLS and CDR2 YYNGEE. The CDR3 has 14 residues. The ends were cut back, 4 bases at V and 5 bases at J, with 10 bases in the middle. CDR3 DNA: TGTGCCAGCAGCCTTGAGATTGATAATTCACCCCTCCACTTT. Encoded protein: CASSLEIDNSPLHF. The full variable domain, rest sourced from reference TRBV9 and TRBJ1-6, is DSGVTQTPKHLITATGQRVTLRCSPRSGDLSVYWYQQSLDQGLQFLIQYYNGEERAKGNILERFSAQQFPDLHSELNLSSLELGDSALYFCASSLEIDNSPLHFGNGTRLTVT.

The sample holds many counts of this clonotype. The V call is TRBV11-2, the J call TRBJ1-1, with 8 bases aligning to TRBD1. The V and J ends lost 5 bases and 4 bases, in that order; junction bases with no gene match: 9. CDR3 length: 15 residues. Germline CDR1 SGHAT, CDR2 FQNNGV. CDR3 coding DNA: TGTGCCAGCAGCGAGGACAGGGAGTATGGCACTGAAGCTTTCTTT. This gives the protein CASSEDREYGTEAFF.

This clonotype appeared a few times. The chain is built from TRBV6-5 and TRBJ2-1; 12 bases line up with TRBD2. With 10 bases clipped from V and 5 bases from J, the junction kept 9 bases outside the gene matches. The CDR3 is 15 residues long. The V gene's germline CDR1 is MNHEY and CDR2 SVGAGI. The CDR3 region has the DNA TGTGCCACCATCCCTCGGACTAGCGGGGACAATGAGCAGTTCTTC. It encodes CATIPRTSGDNEQFF.

The chain uses TRBV6-1 and TRBJ1-5, with 10 bases lining up with TRBD1. The trim removed 5 bases at V and 7 bases at J, leaving 5 bases unmatched. Germline V gives CDR1 MNHNS, CDR2 SASEGT. This CDR3 has 14 amino acids. This CDR3 is CASSPRDRGQPQHF. The CDR3 region has the DNA TGTGCCAGCAGTCCAAGGGACAGGGGACAGCCCCAGCATTTT.

CDR3 protein: CASSYQLTGKEQYV. CDR3 in DNA: TGTGCCAGCAGTTACCAGCTGACAGGGAAAGAGCAGTACGTC. The chain couples TRBV6-2 or TRBV6-3 to TRBJ2-7; 7 nucleotides match TRBD1. This CDR3 comprises 14 residues. V lost 2 bases and J lost 7; bases outside the gene matches: 8. The germline CDR1 and CDR2 sequences are MNHEY and SVGEGT.

The chain has TRBV3-1 and TRBJ1-3, with D maybe TRBD1 (6 bases). V was shortened by 0 bases and J by 0 bases, with 15 bases between the two germline ends. This CDR3 comprises 18 residues. The V gene's germline CDR1 is LGHDT and CDR2 YNNKEL (reference sequence). In nucleotides, the CDR3 is TGTGCCAGCAGCCAAGACGGGACATGGCGACTCTCTGGAAACACCATATATTTT. Translating gives CASSQDGTWRLSGNTIYF.

The chain combines TRBV3-1 with TRBJ1-1; 7 positions agree with TRBD1. The V gene end was trimmed by 6 bases and the J gene end by 1 base; junction bases not matched to a gene: 8. The CDR3 sequence is 15 residues long. Per the germline V gene, CDR1 is LGHDT and CDR2 is YNNKEL (reference sequence). The CDR3 loop is CASRDIGGRNTEAFF. For the CDR3, the DNA is TGTGCCAGCAGAGATATAGGGGGCAGGAACACTGAAGCTTTCTTT.

Only a few counts were recorded for this clonotype. The chain has TRBV19 and TRBJ2-1; D unresolved. Germline V gene lookup returns CDR1 LNHDA and CDR2 SQIVND (reference sequence). The V and J ends lost 5 bases and 7 bases respectively, with 12 bases between them. The CDR3 is 13 residues long. In DNA, the CDR3 is TGTGCCAGTAGTTTGGGCCCGGTAAATGAGCAGTTCTTC. Translation: CASSLGPVNEQFF. The complete variable domain, with remaining parts taken from reference TRBV19 and TRBJ2-1, reads DGGITQSPKYLFRKEGQNVTLSCEQNLNHDAMYWYRQDPGQGLRLIYYSQIVNDFQKGDIAEGYSVSREKKESFPLTVTSAQKNPTAFYLCASSLGPVNEQFFGPGTRLTVL.

This clonotype has a count of ten or more. The rearrangement links TRBV29-1 to TRBJ1-1; possible D gene TRBD1, 6 bases. Per germline, CDR1 SQVTM and CDR2 ANQGSEA. This CDR3 spans 14 amino acids. Deletions cut 5 bases from V and 1 base from J, with 14 bases between. The CDR3 reads CSVTRQEGNTEAFF. DNA for the CDR3: TGCAGCGTTACGAGACAGGAAGGGAACACTGAAGCTTTCTTT.

This clonotype was detected only a few times. The V and J genes are TRBV25-1 and TRBJ2-6; D not certain. The CDR3 has 15 amino acids. Germline V gives CDR1 MGHDK, CDR2 SYGVNS. Trimming removed 3 bases at V and 0 bases at J, with 6 bases between. Written as DNA, the CDR3 is TGTGCCAGCAGTGATGGGTCCTCTGGGGCCAACGTCCTGACTTTC. Protein: CASSDGSSGANVLTF.

This rearrangement joins TRBV12-3 or TRBV12-4 to TRBJ2-1; D gene ambiguous. The CDR3 has 12 amino acids. V lost 1 base, J lost 8 bases, and 6 bases lay in between. CDR3 bases: TGTGCCAGCAGTTTAGAATCGGATGAGCAGTTCTTC. Its protein is CASSLESDEQFF.

There are many counts of this clonotype. The chain combines TRBV28 with TRBJ2-7; D is uncertain. This CDR3 has 12 residues. Germline V gene data show CDR1 as MDHEN and CDR2 as SYDVKM. The V and J ends lost 4 bases and 9 bases respectively, with 13 bases between them. The CDR3 DNA reads as TGTGCCAGCAGTTCCCCCAGTAGGATGCAGTACGTC. As protein: CASSSPSRMQYV.